The clone carrying this T cell receptor (beta chain) was observed many times. Its matching antigen is unknown. Germline values: CDR1 MDHEN, CDR2 SYDVKM. CDR3 length: 15 amino acids. V dropped 3 bases and J dropped 4 bases, with 12 bases sitting between them. The data stem from a study of early T cells in non-severe SARS-CoV-2 infection. Overall study context: It was bulk RNA from unsorted whole blood that was sequenced, and the chains were unpaired. The study's findings and limits: Matches to VDJdb favored anti-spike CD8 responses and missed private and CD4 specificities.

Molecules of cDNA were individually given unique molecular identifiers that were attached to them. Each CDR3 protein is one row after TCRdb ran MiXCR on the 5' RACE reads. The data contain tens of thousands of distinct CDR3 sequences, 5.5% to 6.5% of them singletons. This sequence was found in an adult who was a healthcare worker with PCR-confirmed SARS-CoV-2 infection or an uninfected control (not recorded which). Specimen: whole blood. The rearrangement joins TRBV28 to TRBJ2-2; perhaps TRBD1 as D (6 bases). CDR3 residues: CASSFYARGTGELFF. CDR3 DNA: TGTGCCAGCAGTTTCTACGCCAGGGGCACCGGGGAGCTGTTTTTT.